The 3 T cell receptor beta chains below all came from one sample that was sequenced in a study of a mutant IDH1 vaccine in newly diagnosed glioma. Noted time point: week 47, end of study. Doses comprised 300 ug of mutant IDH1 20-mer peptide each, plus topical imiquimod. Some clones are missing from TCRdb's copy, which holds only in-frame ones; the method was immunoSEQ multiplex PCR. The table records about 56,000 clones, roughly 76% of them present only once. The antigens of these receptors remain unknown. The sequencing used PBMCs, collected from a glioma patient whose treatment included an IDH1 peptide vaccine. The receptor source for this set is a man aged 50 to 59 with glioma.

The CDR3 region is CASSLEPTTNYGYTF. DNA for the CDR3: TGCGCCAGCAGCTTGGAGCCGACTACTAACTATGGCTACACCTTC. V and J are TRBV5-1 and TRBJ1-2; D call uncertain. V was cut by 0 bases and J by 0 bases, with 9 bases left in between. The germline V gene has CDR1 SGHRS and CDR2 YFSETQ. This CDR3 contains 15 residues. The full variable domain, its missing parts supplied by reference TRBV5-1 and TRBJ1-2, is KAGVTQTPRYLIKTRGQQVTLSCSPISGHRSVSWYQQTPGQGLQFLFEYFSETQRNKGNFPGRFSGRQFSNSRSEMNVSTLELGDSALYLCASSLEPTTNYGYTFGSGTRLTVV.

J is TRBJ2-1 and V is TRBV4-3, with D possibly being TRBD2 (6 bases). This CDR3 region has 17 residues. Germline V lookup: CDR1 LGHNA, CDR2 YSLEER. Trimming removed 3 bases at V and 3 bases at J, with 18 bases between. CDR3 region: CASSQNGRIGGYNEQFF. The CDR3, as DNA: TGCGCCAGCAGCCAGAACGGACGGATCGGGGGCTACAATGAGCAGTTCTTC.

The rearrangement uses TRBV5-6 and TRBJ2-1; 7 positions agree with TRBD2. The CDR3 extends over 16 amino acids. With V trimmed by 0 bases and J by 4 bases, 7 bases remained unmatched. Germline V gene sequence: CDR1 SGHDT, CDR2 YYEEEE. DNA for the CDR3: TGTGCCAGCAGCTTGGCTCCTAGCGGCGGGTACAATGAGCAGTTCTTC. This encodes CASSLAPSGGYNEQFF. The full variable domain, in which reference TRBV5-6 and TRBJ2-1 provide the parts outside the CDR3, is DAGVTQSPTHLIKTRGQQVTLRCSPKSGHDTVSWYQQALGQGPQFIFQYYEEEERQRGNFPDRFSGHQFPNYSSELNVNALLLGDSALYLCASSLAPSGGYNEQFFGPGTRLTVL.